The clone carrying this T cell receptor (beta chain) has ten or more counts. Patients were excluded because of uncontrolled infection, other autoimmune disease, pregnancy or lactation. The PBMCs were taken from approximately 9 ml of fresh peripheral blood. RNA transcripts yielded amplified TCR beta CDR3 regions. The study used the HTBI primer set for a first-round RT-PCR of the TCR CDR3. TCRdb reprocessed the multiplex PCR reads via MiXCR and lists one record per CDR3 protein. The data hold almost 350,000 distinct CDR3 sequences, with around a sixth observed a single time. This specimen belongs to a study of T cells in Graves' hyperthyroidism and ophthalmopathy. The ends lost 5 bases at V and 3 bases at J; junction bases unmatched: 14. There are 18 residues in the CDR3. Germline-derived CDR1 and CDR2 are SGHVS and FQNEAQ.

The material sequenced was blood. The gene calls are TRBV7-8 and TRBJ2-7; TRBD2 agrees at 12 bases. This receptor was taken from a woman aged 40 to 50 with Graves' ophthalmopathy. The CDR3 nucleotides read TGTGCCAGCAGCCCTCTCCAAAACCTAGCGGGAGGGAACTACGAGCAGTACTTC. It yields the protein CASSPLQNLAGGNYEQYF. Combining the CDR3 with reference TRBV7-8 and TRBJ2-7 gives the whole variable domain GAGVSQSPRYKVAKRGQDVALRCDPISGHVSLFWYQQALGQGPEFLTYFQNEAQLDKSGLPSDRFFAERPEGSVSTLKIQRTQQEDSAVYLCASSPLQNLAGGNYEQYFGPGTRLTVT.